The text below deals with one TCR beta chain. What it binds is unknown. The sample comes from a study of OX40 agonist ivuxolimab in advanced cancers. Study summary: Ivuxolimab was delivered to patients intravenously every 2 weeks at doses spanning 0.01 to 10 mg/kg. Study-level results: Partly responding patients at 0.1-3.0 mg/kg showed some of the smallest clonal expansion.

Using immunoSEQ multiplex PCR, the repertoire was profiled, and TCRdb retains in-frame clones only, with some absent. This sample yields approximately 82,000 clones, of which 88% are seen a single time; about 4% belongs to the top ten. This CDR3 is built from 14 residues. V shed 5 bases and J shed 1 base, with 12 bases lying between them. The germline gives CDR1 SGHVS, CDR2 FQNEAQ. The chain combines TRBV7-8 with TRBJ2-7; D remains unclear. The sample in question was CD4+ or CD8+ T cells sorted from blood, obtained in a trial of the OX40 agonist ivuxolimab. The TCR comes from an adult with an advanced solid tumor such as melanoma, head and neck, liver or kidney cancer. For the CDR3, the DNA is TGTGCCAGCAGCCCCTCCGGGCTATCCTACGAGCAGTACTTC. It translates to CASSPSGLSYEQYF.